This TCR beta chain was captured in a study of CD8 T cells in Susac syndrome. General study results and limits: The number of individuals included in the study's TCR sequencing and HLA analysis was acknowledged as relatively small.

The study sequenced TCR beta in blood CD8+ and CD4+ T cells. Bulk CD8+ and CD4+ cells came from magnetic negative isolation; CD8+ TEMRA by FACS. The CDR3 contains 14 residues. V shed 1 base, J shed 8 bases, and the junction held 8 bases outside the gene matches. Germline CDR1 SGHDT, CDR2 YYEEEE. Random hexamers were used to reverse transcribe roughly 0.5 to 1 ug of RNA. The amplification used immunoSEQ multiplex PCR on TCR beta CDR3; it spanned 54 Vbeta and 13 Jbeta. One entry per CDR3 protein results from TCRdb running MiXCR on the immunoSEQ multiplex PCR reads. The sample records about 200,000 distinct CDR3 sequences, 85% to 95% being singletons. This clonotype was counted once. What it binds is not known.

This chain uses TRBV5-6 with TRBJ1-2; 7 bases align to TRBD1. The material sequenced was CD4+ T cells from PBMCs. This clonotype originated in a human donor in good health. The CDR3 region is CASSLRGRGRGYTF. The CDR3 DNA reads TGTGCCAGCAGCTTGAGGGGGCGGGGCCGCGGCTACACCTTC.